What follows are 11 T cell receptor beta chains derived from one specimen sequenced in a study of blood T cell repertoires in COVID-19. Assay: immunoSEQ multiplex PCR; the TCRdb copy retains only in-frame clones and omits some. The profile shows some 170,000 clones, 60% to 80% of them singletons. Material: PBMCs or T cells enriched from blood (not recorded which). These receptors all stem from a woman aged 45-60 years who had recovered from COVID-19.

A single count supports this clone. The CDR3, as DNA: TGTGCCAGTAGCCGCCGGAGAAACGAAAAACTGTTTTTT. Translated, it gives CASSRRRNEKLFF. The chain recombines TRBV19 with TRBJ1-4; D is ambiguous. Germline lookup yields CDR1 LNHDA and CDR2 SQIVND (reference sequence). V gave up 6 bases and J gave up 8 bases, with 13 bases separating them. CDR3 length equals 13 residues.

The chain joins TRBV7-3 to TRBJ2-7; 8 positions match TRBD1. V dropped 4 bases and J dropped 1; count of bases not matched to a gene: 3. Germline V lookup: CDR1 SGHTA, CDR2 FQGTGA. The CDR3 has 14 residues. The DNA for the CDR3 is TGTGCCAGCAGCTACGGACAGGGTTCCTACGAGCAGTACTTC. Its translation: CASSYGQGSYEQYF.

This clone occurred a few times. The V call is TRBV28, the J call TRBJ2-7; D may be TRBD2 (6 bases). Trimming removed 6 bases from V and 2 bases from J, with 14 bases in between. The V gene's germline CDR1 is MDHEN and CDR2 SYDVKM. The CDR3 runs 14 residues. CDR3 bases: TGTGCCAGCAGGTCCGGAGGGAGCCCCTACGAGCAGTACTTC. This codes for CASRSGGSPYEQYF.

Of note for this clone: A junction boundary mismatches the germline segment, possibly from a read error. The chain combines TRBV18 with TRBJ1-1; D gene unclear. CDR1 is KGHSH, CDR2 LQKENI, per germline. This CDR3 is 15 amino acids long. Here the CDR3 reads CASSPPAAGSTKAFF. The CDR3, as DNA: TGTGCCAGCTCACCACCTGCGGCTGGGAGCACTAAAGCTTTCTTT.

The chain couples TRBV2 to TRBJ1-3; no reliable D call. The CDR3 totals 13 residues. CDR1 is SNHLY and CDR2 is FYNNEI in the germline V gene. V lost 7 bases and J 0 bases, leaving 7 bases between the germline ends. The CDR3 sequence is CASNVNSGNTIYF. DNA of the CDR3: TGTGCCAGCAATGTCAACTCTGGAAACACCATATATTTT.

This clone was picked up a small number of times. The chain has TRBV27 and TRBJ1-1, with 7 bases lining up with TRBD1. CDR1 and CDR2 from the germline V gene are MNHEY and SMNVEV (reference sequence). V dropped 3 bases and J dropped 4; count of bases not matched to a gene: 14. The CDR3 totals 17 residues. The CDR3 region has the DNA TGTGCCAGCAGTTTGAACCGGGACAGCCCTTGGGCCACTGAAGCTTTCTTT. The encoded protein is CASSLNRDSPWATEAFF.

The chain uses TRBV19 and TRBJ1-1; D call uncertain. Trimming removed 8 bases from V and 1 base from J, with 17 bases in between. CDR1 and CDR2 from the germline V gene are LNHDA and SQIVND (reference sequence). CDR3 length: 15 residues. This CDR3 reads CASLPQTAGNTEAFF. The CDR3 DNA follows: TGTGCCAGTTTACCCCAGACTGCGGGGAACACTGAAGCTTTCTTT.

The chain has TRBV7-9 and TRBJ2-1; possibly TRBD2 for D (5 bases). V was clipped by 6 bases and J by 3 bases, with 18 bases between them. Germline-derived CDR1 and CDR2 are SEHNR and FQNEAQ (reference sequence). The CDR3 length is 16 residues. The CDR3 sequence is CASSPAGLAFYNEQFF. CDR3 DNA: TGTGCCAGCAGTCCAGCAGGTCTAGCCTTCTACAATGAGCAGTTCTTC.

The genes are TRBV7-6 and TRBJ2-7, with 9 bases lining up with TRBD1. CDR3 length: 17 amino acids. The trim removed 1 base at V and 2 bases at J, leaving 9 bases unmatched. Germline V gene sequence: CDR1 SGHVS, CDR2 FNYEAQ. The CDR3 sequence: CASSLVGGRTGAYEQYF. As DNA, the CDR3 is TGTGCCAGCAGCTTAGTAGGCGGCAGGACAGGGGCCTACGAGCAGTACTTC. Using reference TRBV7-6 and TRBJ2-7 for the parts outside the CDR3, the full variable domain is GAGVSQSPRYKVTKRGQDVALRCDPISGHVSLYWYRQALGQGPEFLTYFNYEAQQDKSGLPNDRFSAERPEGSISTLTIQRTEQRDSAMYRCASSLVGGRTGAYEQYFGPGTRLTVT.

The chain links TRBV3-1 (or the pseudogene TRBV3-2) to TRBJ2-7; D perhaps matches TRBD2 (5 bases). V was pared by 8 bases and J by 0 bases, with 11 bases between. The CDR3 is 13 residues long. CDR1 and CDR2 from the germline V gene are LGHDT and YNNKEL (reference sequence). The CDR3 coding sequence is TGTGCCAGCGGTCACCTAGCCTCCTACGAGCAGTACTTC. This sequence encodes CASGHLASYEQYF.

The chain couples TRBV9 to TRBJ2-1, with unresolved D. Germline values: CDR1 SGDLS, CDR2 YYNGEE. The CDR3 is 15 amino acids. V lost 0 bases and J lost 6, with 13 bases in between. The CDR3 DNA reads as TGTGCCAGCAGCGTAGTACCCACTAACCCCAATGAGCAGTTCTTC. Its translation is CASSVVPTNPNEQFF.